These 19 T cell receptor beta chains were all obtained from the same sample, sequenced in a study of T cells after posttransplantation cyclophosphamide. TCRdb's copy holds only in-frame clones and misses some; the assay was immunoSEQ multiplex PCR. This repertoire lists more than 30,000 clones without singletons; about 1.2% sits in the top ten. Sequenced: PBMCs. The receptors come from a girl aged 10 to 17 in good health, CMV-negative, and a related stem cell transplant donor.

This clone was observed many times. The genes are TRBV6-1 and TRBJ1-6, with 9 bases fitting TRBD1. CDR1 and CDR2 (germline): MNHNS, SASEGT. This CDR3 is 15 amino acids long. J lost 7 bases, V lost 2 bases, and 3 bases had no gene match. CDR3 amino acids: CASSENRGPNSPLHF. CDR3 in DNA: TGTGCCAGCAGTGAAAACAGGGGGCCCAATTCACCCCTCCACTTT.

The chain combines TRBV7-9 with TRBJ2-5; tentatively, D is TRBD1 (5 bases). Germline V gene sequence: CDR1 SEHNR, CDR2 FQNEAQ (reference sequence). The CDR3 is made up of 13 amino acids. Trimming shortened V by 5 bases and J by 1 base, and 8 bases separated the two germline ends. CDR3 loop: CASSRQIQETQYF. The CDR3 nucleotides are TGTGCCAGCAGCCGACAGATCCAAGAGACCCAGTACTTC.

This clone showed up just a few times. The genes are TRBV5-1 and TRBJ2-2, with D possibly being TRBD1 (5 bases). Between the trimmed V and J ends, which lost 4 bases and 0 bases, there was a span of 10 bases. The CDR3 covers 15 residues. Germline V gene sequence: CDR1 SGHRS, CDR2 YFSETQ. CDR3 residues: CASSPGPANTGELFF. CDR3 nucleotide sequence: TGCGCCAGCAGCCCAGGGCCAGCGAACACCGGGGAGCTGTTTTTT.

This clone has a handful of counts. This chain uses TRBV7-9 with TRBJ1-2, with 8 bases matching TRBD1. There are 14 residues in the CDR3. Germline CDR1 reads SEHNR; CDR2 reads FQNEAQ (reference sequence). After removal of 3 bases from V and 8 bases from J, the junction contained 8 bases not matched to a gene. The CDR3 loop is CASSFGQGYGGYTF. The DNA of the CDR3 is TGTGCCAGCAGCTTCGGACAGGGTTATGGGGGCTACACCTTC.

This clone was found many times. This chain connects TRBV7-3 to TRBJ1-1; a weak D match, TRBD1 (5 bases). This CDR3 region has 14 residues. Germline V gene lookup returns CDR1 SGHTA and CDR2 FQGTGA. Between the trimmed V and J ends, which lost 2 bases and 11 bases, there was a span of 18 bases. CDR3 DNA sequence: TGTGCCAGCAGCTTAGGGGTTGTGGGGGGATTGGCTTTCTTT. Protein product: CASSLGVVGGLAFF.

This clone has at least ten counts. J is TRBJ1-5 and V is TRBV10-1; D is unresolved. V was shortened by 3 bases and J by 5 bases, with 5 bases between the two germline ends. Germline CDR1 and CDR2: WNHNN and SYGVQD (reference sequence). The CDR3 sequence is 12 residues long. The CDR3 bases are TGCGCCAGCAGTGACCCCGATCAGCCCCAGCATTTT. Encoded protein: CASSDPDQPQHF.

This clone was seen at least ten times. This chain connects TRBV28 to TRBJ1-2; the D is unclear. Germline CDR1 MDHEN, CDR2 SYDVKM. The CDR3 spans 12 residues. V was cut by 3 bases and J by 4 bases, with 6 bases left in between. CDR3 in amino acids: CASSFRTYGYTF. In DNA form, the CDR3 reads TGTGCCAGCAGTTTTAGAACCTATGGCTACACCTTC.

This clone has at least ten counts. The V call is TRBV28, the J call TRBJ1-5; the D is unclear. This CDR3 comprises 13 residues. V was shortened by 3 bases and J by 3 bases, with 6 bases between the two germline ends. Germline V gene data show CDR1 as MDHEN and CDR2 as SYDVKM. This CDR3 is CASSFSVNQPQHF. The CDR3 nucleotides are TGTGCCAGCAGTTTTAGCGTCAATCAGCCCCAGCATTTT.

This clone was recorded at least ten times. The genes are TRBV19 and TRBJ2-1; 9 bases agree with TRBD2. CDR1 is LNHDA and CDR2 is SQIVND in the germline V gene (reference sequence). CDR3 length: 16 amino acids. J gave up 6 bases and V 0 bases, and 6 bases lay outside the gene matches. The CDR3, as DNA: TGTGCCAGTAGTATAGACTCGGGGACTAGCAGCAATGAGCAGTTCTTC. Translated, it gives CASSIDSGTSSNEQFF.

Only a few counts were recorded for this clone. The rearrangement joins TRBV7-2 to TRBJ2-3, with D unresolved. The CDR3 spans 14 residues. Germline V gene lookup returns CDR1 SGHTA and CDR2 FQGNSA. Trimming cost V 4 bases and J 3 bases, with 11 bases left between them. CDR3 amino acids: CASSSPLRTDTQYF. The CDR3 DNA is TGTGCCAGCAGCTCTCCGTTGCGGACAGATACGCAGTATTTT.

This sequence joins TRBV29-1 and TRBJ2-1, with 8 bases matching TRBD2. This CDR3 spans 15 amino acids. V gave up 2 bases and J gave up 6 bases; unmatched junction bases: 9. Looked up from germline, CDR1 is SQVTM and CDR2 is ANQGSEA. The DNA of the CDR3 is TGCAGCGTTGAATCCCGGGCGGGGGGCAGCAATGAGCAGTTCTTC. This codes for CSVESRAGGSNEQFF.

Many counts were recorded for this clone. The V gene is TRBV5-1, the J gene TRBJ2-2; the match to TRBD1 covers 7 bases. Trimming cost V 5 bases and J 4 bases; bases outside gene matches: 8. The germline gives CDR1 SGHRS, CDR2 YFSETQ. The CDR3 totals 15 residues. The chain's CDR3 is CASRQDDRATGELFF. In nucleotides, the CDR3 is TGCGCCAGCAGACAGGACGACAGGGCCACCGGGGAGCTGTTTTTT.

This clone was observed a few times. V and J are TRBV7-9 and TRBJ2-6; a weak D match, TRBD2 (5 bases). V was shortened by 5 bases and J by 1 base, with 9 bases between the two germline ends. Germline CDR1 and CDR2: SEHNR and FQNEAQ (reference sequence). The length of the CDR3 is 15 residues. CDR3 coding DNA: TGTGCCAGCAGCCTCCGAGGGTCTGGGGCCAACGTCCTGACTTTC. This translates into CASSLRGSGANVLTF. Complete variable domain (other parts from reference TRBV7-9 and TRBJ2-6): DTGVSQNPRHKITKRGQNVTFRCDPISEHNRLYWYRQTLGQGPEFLTYFQNEAQLEKSRLLSDRFSAERPKGSFSTLEIQRTEQGDSAMYLCASSLRGSGANVLTFGAGSRLTVL.

This clone was detected a few times. CDR3 coding DNA: TGTGCCAGCAGTGATACGGGTAGCAATCAGCCCCAGCATTTT. Protein sequence: CASSDTGSNQPQHF. V gene TRBV25-1 combines with J gene TRBJ1-5; D is unresolved. This CDR3 region has 14 residues. CDR1 and CDR2 from the germline V gene are MGHDK and SYGVNS. Trimming pared 3 bases from V and 0 bases from J, leaving 6 bases between. The entire variable domain, with the rest obtained from reference TRBV25-1 and TRBJ1-5, is as follows: EADIYQTPRYLVIGTGKKITLECSQTMGHDKMYWYQQDPGMELHLIHYSYGVNSTEKGDLSSESTVSRIRTEHFPLTLESARPSHTSQYLCASSDTGSNQPQHFGDGTRLSIL.

In its sample, this clone was seen a few times. V usage is TRBV9 and J usage is TRBJ2-2; 8 bases match TRBD1. Trimming cost V 4 bases and J 4 bases; bases outside gene matches: 9. CDR1 and CDR2 from the germline V gene are SGDLS and YYNGEE. There are 16 residues in the CDR3. The CDR3 is CASSLDRGTGTGELFF. In nucleotides, the CDR3 is TGTGCCAGCAGCTTAGACAGGGGTACGGGCACCGGGGAGCTGTTTTTT. Looking up the rest from reference TRBV9 and TRBJ2-2 gives the full variable domain: DSGVTQTPKHLITATGQRVTLRCSPRSGDLSVYWYQQSLDQGLQFLIQYYNGEERAKGNILERFSAQQFPDLHSELNLSSLELGDSALYFCASSLDRGTGTGELFFGEGSRLTVL.

This chain links TRBV6-5 with TRBJ1-2; 7 bases are shared with TRBD1. The CDR3 runs to 15 residues. V trimming: 6 bases; J trimming: 7 bases; junction bases outside the gene matches: 14. The germline V gene encodes CDR1 MNHEY and CDR2 SVGAGI. The CDR3 loop reads CASSKGAGGVAGYTF. CDR3 bases: TGTGCCAGCAGCAAGGGCGCAGGGGGTGTGGCTGGCTACACCTTC.

This clone was counted only a few times. The chain joins TRBV6-5 to TRBJ2-7; 8 positions agree with TRBD1. This CDR3 spans 13 amino acids. Germline CDR1 and CDR2: MNHEY and SVGAGI. V gave up 5 bases and J gave up 3 bases; unmatched junction bases: 3. CDR3 protein: CASSATGGYEQYF. For the CDR3, the DNA is TGTGCCAGCAGTGCCACAGGGGGCTACGAGCAGTACTTC.

This clone came up many times. This rearrangement joins TRBV7-9 to TRBJ2-1, with D possibly TRBD2 on 5 matching bases. CDR3 length equals 19 residues. V lost 9 bases to trimming and J lost 4 bases, with 31 bases between them. The germline gives CDR1 SEHNR, CDR2 FQNEAQ (reference sequence). The CDR3 sequence is CASKALGRGYFKPYNEQFF. The CDR3 DNA reads TGTGCCAGTAAGGCTTTAGGACGGGGATATTTCAAACCTTACAATGAGCAGTTCTTC.

The sample holds many counts of this clone. The genes are TRBV28 and TRBJ2-7; D not resolved. CDR1 is MDHEN and CDR2 is SYDVKM in the germline V gene. V dropped 6 bases and J dropped 0 bases, with 9 bases sitting between them. The CDR3 is 13 amino acids. As DNA, the CDR3 is TGTGCCAGCAGACAACAGAGCTCCTACGAGCAGTACTTC. Translation gives CASRQQSSYEQYF.